One and the same sample provided the 24 T cell receptor beta chains below, sequenced in a study of blood T cells in healthy people across ages. A J-beta primer mix and a sample-barcoded 5' primer were used in a second PCR of about 6 to 12 cycles. TCRdb analysed the 5' RACE reads with MiXCR anew, one entry per CDR3 protein. The sample lists some 800,000 distinct CDR3 sequences, under 45% seen once, with around 18% in the top ten. The sequenced sample was blood. These receptors originate from a man in his 60s in good health.

This clonotype turned up a few times. V is TRBV6-6 and J is TRBJ2-5, with D perhaps TRBD1 (6 bases). The CDR3 has 15 residues. The germline V gene encodes CDR1 MNHNY and CDR2 SVGAGI (reference sequence). V was trimmed by 6 bases and J by 3 bases, leaving 17 bases between them. The CDR3 nucleotides read TGTGCCAGCAGACCTCCAGGGGTTTTAGAAGAGACCCAGTACTTC. This encodes CASRPPGVLEETQYF.

The CDR3 loop is CATSRRTSGLGAYEQYF. In DNA form, the CDR3 reads TGTGCCACCAGCAGAAGGACTAGCGGTCTTGGTGCCTACGAGCAGTACTTC. This chain connects TRBV15 to TRBJ2-7, with TRBD2 matching over 10 bases. CDR3 length equals 17 residues. Germline V gene lookup returns CDR1 LNHNV and CDR2 YYDKDF (reference sequence). V was pared by 2 bases and J by 2 bases, with 9 bases of the junction left unmatched.

This clonotype was counted only a few times. This rearrangement joins TRBV21-1 to TRBJ2-4; the table calls TRBD1, which could not be checked here. The J call is doubtful: the DNA matches TRBJ2-7 better. TRBV21-1 is deemed a pseudogene. The CDR3 has 12 residues. The CDR3 coding sequence is TGTGCCAGCAGCGGGGGGGGTTGCGAGCAGTACTTC. Its protein product is CASSGGGCEQYF.

The chain carries TRBV7-2 and TRBJ2-7; either TRBD1 or TRBD2 may supply D (5 bases each). V lost 4 bases, J lost 0 bases, and 16 bases lay in between. The CDR3 sequence is 16 residues long. The germline gives CDR1 SGHTA, CDR2 FQGNSA. For the CDR3, the DNA is TGTGCCAGCAGCTCGCGGTGGGGACCGAGCTCCTACGAGCAGTACTTC. It is translated as CASSSRWGPSSYEQYF.

V usage is TRBV2 and J usage is TRBJ1-1, with 9 bases identical to TRBD1. In germline, CDR1 is SNHLY, CDR2 FYNNEI. This CDR3 contains 14 residues. Trimming took 5 bases from V and 5 from J; bases not matched to a gene: 6. The CDR3 region is CASSKQGAGTEAFF. DNA for the CDR3: TGTGCCAGCAGTAAACAGGGGGCTGGGACTGAAGCTTTCTTT.

This clonotype appeared a few times. The genes are TRBV4-3 and TRBJ2-1; D is perhaps TRBD1 or TRBD2 (6 bases each). With 1 base removed from V and 8 bases from J, the gap between germline ends came to 15 bases. CDR1 and CDR2 (germline): LGHNA, YSLEER. The CDR3 loop spans 15 amino acids. The CDR3 coding sequence is TGCGCCAGCAGCCAAGGGGGGGCCCGGTATCATGAGCAGTTCTTC. This encodes CASSQGGARYHEQFF.

In DNA, the CDR3 is TGTGCCAGCGGTCAAACCCGGACTAGCGGTACGGGTTGGGAGCAGTACTTC. Translation: CASGQTRTSGTGWEQYF. V gene TRBV6-2 or TRBV6-3 combines with J gene TRBJ2-5, with 10 bases fitting TRBD2. The CDR3 totals 17 residues. Per germline, CDR1 MNHEY and CDR2 SVGEGT. The J segment lost 11 bases and the V segment lost 8 bases, leaving 23 bases of the junction unmatched.

This clonotype was seen more than once but under ten times. The chain has TRBV12-3 or TRBV12-4 and TRBJ1-1; the D gene is possibly TRBD1 (5 bases). The CDR3 covers 15 residues. Deletions cut 3 bases from V and 0 bases from J, with 11 bases between. The CDR3 reads CASSLGRGVNTEAFF. The CDR3, as DNA: TGTGCCAGCAGTTTGGGTCGGGGGGTGAACACTGAAGCTTTCTTT.

This chain joins TRBV3-1 and TRBJ2-1; perhaps TRBD2 as D (7 bases). The ends were cut back, 1 base at V and 14 bases at J, with 15 bases in the middle. Germline V lookup: CDR1 LGHDT, CDR2 YNNKEL (reference sequence). The CDR3 sequence is 13 residues long. CDR3 in amino acids: CASSQGGGEVEFF. In DNA, the CDR3 is TGTGCCAGCAGCCAAGGAGGGGGGGAAGTGGAGTTCTTC.

The J gene is TRBJ1-6, the V gene TRBV6-9, with 10 bases that match TRBD1. The junction had 7 bases not matched to a gene; V was cut back by 6 bases and J by 8 bases. Germline V gives CDR1 MNHGY, CDR2 SVAAGI. The CDR3 contains 15 residues. The CDR3 spells CASRVKGTGDSPLHF. CDR3 nucleotide sequence: TGTGCCAGCAGAGTAAAAGGGACAGGGGATTCACCCCTCCACTTT.

The chain links TRBV9 to TRBJ2-3, with unresolved D. The V gene's germline CDR1 is SGDLS and CDR2 YYNGEE. CDR3 length: 16 amino acids. The V end was cut by 4 bases, the J end by 2 bases, with 17 bases between. The CDR3 loop reads CASSPLGSSYTDTQYF. DNA for the CDR3: TGTGCCAGCAGCCCCTTGGGTTCGTCCTACACAGATACGCAGTATTTT.

This chain joins TRBV5-1 and TRBJ2-1; 10 bases line up with TRBD2. Looked up from germline, CDR1 is SGHRS and CDR2 is YFSETQ. This CDR3 comprises 16 residues. Losses at the gene ends were 5 bases for V and 5 bases for J; bases not matched to a gene: 10. CDR3 bases: TGCGCCAGCAGATTCATGAGCGGGGGGGGGAACAATGAGCAGTTCTTC. It codes for CASRFMSGGGNNEQFF.

The V call is TRBV9, the J call TRBJ1-2; D is uncertain. The length of the CDR3 is 13 residues. The germline gives CDR1 SGDLS, CDR2 YYNGEE. V was trimmed by 2 bases and J by 9 bases, leaving 14 bases between them. The chain's CDR3 is CASSVCYRCCYTF. DNA of the CDR3: TGTGCCAGCAGCGTCTGTTATCGCTGTTGCTACACCTTC. The whole variable domain, remainder taken from reference TRBV9 and TRBJ1-2, is DSGVTQTPKHLITATGQRVTLRCSPRSGDLSVYWYQQSLDQGLQFLIQYYNGEERAKGNILERFSAQQFPDLHSELNLSSLELGDSALYFCASSVCYRCCYTFGSGTRLTVV.

Only a few counts were recorded for this clonotype. This chain connects TRBV25-1 to TRBJ2-5; weak D call: TRBD1 (6 bases). The CDR3 extends over 14 amino acids. CDR1 and CDR2 from the germline V gene are MGHDK and SYGVNS. V dropped 4 bases and J dropped 5 bases, with 14 bases sitting between them. The CDR3 here is CASSARQGIETQYF. The CDR3, as DNA: TGTGCCAGCAGTGCCCGGCAGGGGATCGAGACCCAGTACTTC.

This clonotype was detected many times. The genes are TRBV6-6 and TRBJ1-5; 11 bases align to TRBD1. The CDR3 has 16 residues. The J segment lost 5 bases and the V segment lost 2 bases, leaving 5 bases of the junction unmatched. Germline values: CDR1 MNHNY, CDR2 SVGAGI (reference sequence). The CDR3, as DNA: TGTGCCAGCAGTTACGGGACAGGGGGGAATTATCAGCCCCAGCATTTT. Translated, it gives CASSYGTGGNYQPQHF.

This rearrangement joins TRBV5-6 to TRBJ2-7; D unresolved. Germline loops: CDR1 SGHDT, CDR2 YYEEEE. CDR3 length: 13 residues. V was cut by 1 base and J by 2 bases, with 7 bases left in between. CDR3 region: CASSLLVTYEQYF. Written as DNA, the CDR3 is TGTGCCAGCAGCTTGTTGGTGACCTACGAGCAGTACTTC.

V gene TRBV5-4 combines with J gene TRBJ2-5; no clear D. V was pared by 2 bases and J by 6 bases, with 5 bases between. This CDR3 is 11 amino acids long. The germline CDR1 and CDR2 sequences are SGHNT and YYREEE (reference sequence). The CDR3 reads CASSFRKTQYF. The DNA for the CDR3 is TGTGCCAGCAGCTTCAGAAAGACCCAGTACTTC.

This clonotype was detected only a few times. This chain links TRBV20-1 with TRBJ2-5, with a possible D match to TRBD2 (5 bases). CDR3 length equals 13 residues. V was trimmed by 6 bases and J by 1 base, leaving 12 bases between them. In germline, CDR1 is DFQATT, CDR2 SNEGSKA (reference sequence). The CDR3: CSAGKDPQETQYF. CDR3 DNA sequence: TGCAGTGCCGGGAAGGACCCCCAAGAGACCCAGTACTTC.

The chain combines TRBV4-1 with TRBJ1-4; tentatively, D is TRBD1 (5 bases). Germline V gene lookup returns CDR1 MGHRA and CDR2 YSYEKL. V dropped 11 bases and J dropped 6 bases, with 10 bases sitting between them. The CDR3 is 11 amino acids. CDR3 nucleotides: TGCGCCGCCGGGACTTATGAAAAACTGTTTTTT. Its translation: CAAGTYEKLFF.

The V call is TRBV6-5, the J call TRBJ1-2; tentatively, D is TRBD1 (6 bases). The CDR3 extends over 14 amino acids. Germline lookup yields CDR1 MNHEY and CDR2 SVGAGI. V shed 5 bases and J shed 6 bases, with 16 bases lying between them. CDR3 in amino acids: CASSTGQLRNGYTF. CDR3 bases: TGTGCCAGCAGTACAGGACAGCTTCGGAATGGCTACACCTTC.

This chain uses TRBV7-9 with TRBJ2-1; D unclear. The end of the DNA is better explained by TRBJ2-7, so the J call may be wrong. This CDR3 comprises 11 residues. Looked up from germline, CDR1 is SEHNR and CDR2 is FQNEAQ (reference sequence). Here the CDR3 reads CASSYNNEQYF. The CDR3, as DNA: TGTGCCAGCAGCTATAACAATGAGCAGTACTTC.

This sequence joins TRBV7-9 and TRBJ1-2; 7 bases line up with TRBD1. V lost 4 bases and J lost 7; bases outside the gene matches: 6. Germline V gene sequence: CDR1 SEHNR, CDR2 FQNEAQ (reference sequence). CDR3 length: 13 amino acids. The CDR3 loop reads CASSSRQGGGYTF. The CDR3 nucleotides are TGTGCCAGCAGCTCACGACAGGGAGGTGGCTACACCTTC.

This clonotype was observed a single time. The junction departs from the called germline gene at one end, perhaps through a read error. The chain has TRBV2 and TRBJ1-1, with D maybe TRBD1 (5 bases). Germline values: CDR1 SNHLY, CDR2 FYNNEI. The CDR3 extends over 15 amino acids. In DNA, the CDR3 is TGTGCCGGCAGTGACTGGGGGGGTCGCAACACTGAAGCTTTCTTT. Translated, it gives CAGSDWGGRNTEAFF.

The V gene is TRBV20-1, the J gene TRBJ2-7, with D tentatively TRBD1 (6 bases). Germline assignment: CDR1 DFQATT and CDR2 SNEGSKA (reference sequence). This CDR3 is built from 14 residues. V shed 6 bases and J shed 2 bases, with 17 bases lying between them. The CDR3 loop reads CSASKQGIPYEQYF. CDR3 nucleotide sequence: TGCAGTGCGAGCAAACAGGGTATTCCCTACGAGCAGTACTTC.